One sample yielded the 5 T cell receptor beta chains listed below, sequenced in a study of T cells in Graves' hyperthyroidism and ophthalmopathy. Researchers amplified the TCR beta CDR3 regions from RNA transcripts. HTBI primers were used for first-round RT-PCR of the TCR CDR3. One entry per CDR3 protein results from TCRdb running MiXCR on the multiplex PCR reads. The data contain about 520,000 distinct CDR3 sequences, about a fifth of them singletons. Sample: blood. The receptors originated from a man younger than 30 with Graves' hyperthyroidism.

At least ten counts were recorded for this clonotype. V usage is TRBV7-2 and J usage is TRBJ2-7; D gene unclear. With 5 bases removed from V and 3 bases from J, the gap between germline ends came to 11 bases. The CDR3 covers 13 residues. CDR1 is SGHTA, CDR2 FQGNSA, per germline. The CDR3 DNA follows: TGTGCCAGCAGCATGGACCGGGTCTACGAGCAGTACTTC. Amino acid sequence: CASSMDRVYEQYF.

The chain links TRBV24-1 to TRBJ2-5, with 7 nucleotides matching TRBD1. V gave up 4 bases and J gave up 6 bases; unmatched junction bases: 13. In germline, CDR1 is KGHDR, CDR2 SFDVKD. The length of the CDR3 is 16 residues. Here the CDR3 reads CATSDPTGVARQTQYF. The CDR3 nucleotides read TGTGCCACCAGTGACCCTACAGGGGTTGCAAGGCAGACCCAGTACTTC.

There are many counts of this clonotype. CDR3 nucleotide sequence: TGTGCCAGCAGGTCCCCCTGGTTTCCCTGGGAGCAGTACTTC. This translates into CASRSPWFPWEQYF. This rearrangement joins TRBV25-1 to TRBJ2-7; D is uncertain. This CDR3 region has 14 residues. From germline, CDR1 is MGHDK and CDR2 SYGVNS. Trimming stripped 6 bases from V and 7 bases from J, with 19 bases between.

Ten or more counts support this clonotype. The chain recombines TRBV24-1 with TRBJ1-1, with TRBD1 as a possible D gene (5 bases). This CDR3 comprises 16 residues. Trimming left V 3 bases short and J 4 bases short, with 17 bases between. Germline V lookup: CDR1 KGHDR, CDR2 SFDVKD. The CDR3 nucleotides are TGTGCCACCAGTGATGGGCAGGGACGAAAAGGCACTGAAGCTTTCTTT. Its translation is CATSDGQGRKGTEAFF.

There are many counts of this clonotype. The chain uses TRBV6-5 and TRBJ1-5, with D possibly TRBD1 on 5 matching bases. The CDR3 contains 17 residues. V lost 0 bases and J 6 bases, leaving 18 bases between the germline ends. Germline V gene sequence: CDR1 MNHEY, CDR2 SVGAGI. The DNA of the CDR3 is TGTGCCAGCAGTTACTCGCTGGGGCCATCCCTGGGTCAGCCCCAGCATTTT. Amino acids: CASSYSLGPSLGQPQHF.